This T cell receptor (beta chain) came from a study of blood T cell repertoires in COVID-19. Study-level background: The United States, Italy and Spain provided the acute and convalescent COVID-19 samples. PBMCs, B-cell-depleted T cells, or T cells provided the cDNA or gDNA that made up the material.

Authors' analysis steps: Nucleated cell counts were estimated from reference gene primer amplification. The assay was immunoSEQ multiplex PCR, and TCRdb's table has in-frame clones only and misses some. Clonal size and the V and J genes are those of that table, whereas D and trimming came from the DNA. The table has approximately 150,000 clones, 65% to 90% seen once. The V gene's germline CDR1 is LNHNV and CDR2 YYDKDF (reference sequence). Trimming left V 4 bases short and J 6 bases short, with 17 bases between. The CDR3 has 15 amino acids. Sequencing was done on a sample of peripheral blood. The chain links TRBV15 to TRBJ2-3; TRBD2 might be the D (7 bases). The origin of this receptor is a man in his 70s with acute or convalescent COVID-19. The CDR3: CATSTRGGGWDTQYF. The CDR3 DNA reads TGTGCCACCAGCACCCGAGGGGGGGGCTGGGATACGCAGTATTTT.